Listed below are T cell receptor beta chains from one sample, sequenced in a study of cytomegalovirus exposure and HLA in healthy donors. The protocol was immunoSEQ multiplex PCR, while the TCRdb copy is restricted to in-frame clones and leaves out a portion. The sample has about 85,000 clones; 80% are singletons. Sequencing used PBMCs. These receptors came from a woman aged 45 to 65 in good health and CMV-seropositive. The conserved cysteine and the conserved F or W are not part of the CDR3 here. The order of the fields is J gene, clone size, V gene, CDR3 protein. Rows may omit the clone size; those that give it use once, few, many or a size class.

TRBJ1-2,NA,TRBV6-1,ASTLGEGGYT
TRBJ2-5,few,TRBV7-8,ASSLRGPGFGETQY
TRBJ1-6,once,TRBV5-1,ASRQGSSPLH
TRBJ2-7,NA,TRBV25-1,ASRGGGPLYEQY
TRBJ1-1,NA,TRBV5-1,ASCWGQGNTEAF
TRBJ1-1,NA,TRBV9,ASSLGGGTEAF
TRBJ2-5,NA,TRBV19,ASSGAGGETQY
TRBJ2-7,NA,TRBV10-2,ASSESGQTREQY
TRBJ2-2,NA,TRBV5-1,ASSPQGSGRTGGELF
TRBJ2-5,NA,TRBV25-1,ASLGQGLRETQY
TRBJ1-2,NA,TRBV7-8,ASSLQDRGYGYT
TRBJ2-7,NA,TRBV18,ASSPTVIAGGAYEQY
TRBJ2-1,NA,TRBV6-5,ASREDSVDEQF
TRBJ1-2,NA,TRBV2,ASRPTFSNYGYT
TRBJ2-2,NA,TRBV6-1,ALGGEIRNTGELF
TRBJ1-4,NA,TRBV7-8,ASSSTTNEKLF
TRBJ2-6,NA,TRBV7-9,ASSGYGTGDSGANVLT
TRBJ2-7,once,TRBV10-2,ASSEDMGQRIYEQY
TRBJ2-1,few,TRBV6-5,ASSYEANLYNEQF
TRBJ2-1,NA,TRBV5-4,ASSLKIYNEQF
TRBJ2-2,NA,TRBV9,ASRRGPGTGELF
TRBJ2-1,NA,TRBV6-1,ASSELAGEQF
TRBJ2-1,NA,TRBV18,ASSPGLAGANEQF
TRBJ1-2,NA,TRBV7-9,ASSRPGTGGGYT
TRBJ2-2,once,TRBV11-2,ASSLGGRELF
TRBJ2-1,NA,TRBV15,ATSRVAGGYNEQF
TRBJ1-1,few,TRBV2,ASSETLGSGEAF
TRBJ2-3,NA,TRBV6-1,ASNEGTGMADTQY
TRBJ1-3,NA,TRBV7-3,ASSLTGAGNTIY
TRBJ1-5,NA,TRBV29-1,SAFNGDQPQH
TRBJ1-1,NA,TRBV30,AWSKLGRMAEAF
TRBJ2-1,NA,TRBV6-1,ASSEARLAVYNEQF
TRBJ2-5,NA,TRBV19,ASSIGTRGGETQY
TRBJ1-2,NA,TRBV6-1,ASSRQSTNYGYT
TRBJ2-5,NA,TRBV19,ASSITGTGGTQY
TRBJ1-1,once,TRBV18,ASSPRAEEAF
TRBJ2-7,once,TRBV7-9,ASSSATEDYEQY
TRBJ2-7,NA,TRBV6-6,ASSYSSPSASRGQY
TRBJ2-5,NA,TRBV5-1,ASAGTSAGETQY
TRBJ1-5,NA,TRBV30,AWTRRGGNQPQH
TRBJ1-3,NA,TRBV6-6,ASSYEGSSGNTIY
TRBJ1-1,NA,TRBV6-5,ASSYSYRGAEAF
TRBJ2-2,NA,TRBV10-2,ASSDGLSTNTGELF
TRBJ2-7,NA,TRBV2,ASSGTGQGIEQY
TRBJ1-3,NA,TRBV7-9,SSSLQGDTIY
TRBJ2-3,NA,TRBV5-1,ASSRGTSGPGRTDTQY
TRBJ2-1,NA,TRBV7-8,ASRPSGAGGGIRGQF
TRBJ2-1,NA,TRBV15,ATSRVVGVAMNEQF
TRBJ2-5,NA,TRBV12-2,ASRFPRGNQETQY
TRBJ2-1,NA,TRBV2,ASSGGDSYNEQF
TRBJ2-3,NA,TRBV5-5,ASSLWPDTQY
TRBJ2-3,NA,TRBV19,ASSQLSSTDTQY
TRBJ1-2,NA,TRBV19,ASSIPGGAYGYT
TRBJ2-2,NA,TRBV18,ARSASVRGGELF
TRBJ1-1,NA,TRBV7-9,ASSRNRGPTEAF